This T cell receptor (beta chain) is from a study of cytomegalovirus exposure and HLA in healthy donors. Findings and caveats of the study: First-cohort TCR clusters were later found to tend to co-occur in the 90 to 150 validation repertoires. A few CMV-associated chains were confirmed in vitro to be specific for CMV antigens.

The V end lost 6 bases, the J end lost 3 bases, and 11 bases lay between the germline ends. The germline gives CDR1 LNHDA, CDR2 SQIVND (reference sequence). This CDR3 has 13 residues. As regards this clone: Its antigen remains unknown.

Sequencing used immunoSEQ multiplex PCR; TCRdb keeps in-frame clones, though not all of them. The data show 150,000 to 200,000 clones, approximately 86% seen once. This TCR was sampled from a man aged 30 to 45 in good health and CMV-seropositive. Sequenced material: PBMCs. The genes are TRBV19 and TRBJ1-2, with a weak D call TRBD1 (6 bases). CDR3 protein: CASRAPGDYGYTF. The CDR3 bases are TGTGCCAGTAGGGCGCCAGGGGACTATGGCTACACCTTC.